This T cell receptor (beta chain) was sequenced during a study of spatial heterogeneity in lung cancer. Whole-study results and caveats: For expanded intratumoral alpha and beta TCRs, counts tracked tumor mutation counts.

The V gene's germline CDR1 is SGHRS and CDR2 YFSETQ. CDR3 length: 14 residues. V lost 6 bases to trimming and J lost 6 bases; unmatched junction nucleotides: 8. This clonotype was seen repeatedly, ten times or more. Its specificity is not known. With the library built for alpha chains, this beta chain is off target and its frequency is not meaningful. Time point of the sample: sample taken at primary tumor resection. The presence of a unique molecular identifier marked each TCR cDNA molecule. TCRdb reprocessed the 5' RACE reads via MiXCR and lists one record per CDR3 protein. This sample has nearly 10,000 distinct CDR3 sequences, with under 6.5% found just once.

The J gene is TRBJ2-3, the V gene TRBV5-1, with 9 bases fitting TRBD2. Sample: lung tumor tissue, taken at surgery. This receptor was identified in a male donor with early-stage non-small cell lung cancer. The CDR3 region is CASKASGIMDTQYF. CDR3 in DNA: TGCGCCAGCAAGGCTAGCGGGATTATGGATACGCAGTATTTT.